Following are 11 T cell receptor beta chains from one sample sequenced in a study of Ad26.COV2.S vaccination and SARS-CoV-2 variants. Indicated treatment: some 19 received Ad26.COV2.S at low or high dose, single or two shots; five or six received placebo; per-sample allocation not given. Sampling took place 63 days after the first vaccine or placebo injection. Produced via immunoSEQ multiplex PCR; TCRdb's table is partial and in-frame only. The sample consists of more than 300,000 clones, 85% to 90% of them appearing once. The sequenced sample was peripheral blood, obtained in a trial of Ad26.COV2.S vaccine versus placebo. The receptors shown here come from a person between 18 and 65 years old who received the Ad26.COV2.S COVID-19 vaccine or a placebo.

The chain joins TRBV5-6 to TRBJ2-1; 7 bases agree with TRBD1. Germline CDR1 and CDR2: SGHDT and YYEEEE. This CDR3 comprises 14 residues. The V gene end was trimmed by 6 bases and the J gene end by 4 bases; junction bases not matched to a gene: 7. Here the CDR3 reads CASTRQGLYNEQFF. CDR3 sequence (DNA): TGTGCCAGCACCCGACAGGGTCTGTACAATGAGCAGTTCTTC.

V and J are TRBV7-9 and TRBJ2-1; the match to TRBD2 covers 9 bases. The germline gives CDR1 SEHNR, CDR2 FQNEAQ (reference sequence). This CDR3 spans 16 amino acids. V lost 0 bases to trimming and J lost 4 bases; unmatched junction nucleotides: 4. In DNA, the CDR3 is TGTGCCAGCAGCTTAGCCCTAGCGGGATTTTACAATGAGCAGTTCTTC. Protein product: CASSLALAGFYNEQFF.

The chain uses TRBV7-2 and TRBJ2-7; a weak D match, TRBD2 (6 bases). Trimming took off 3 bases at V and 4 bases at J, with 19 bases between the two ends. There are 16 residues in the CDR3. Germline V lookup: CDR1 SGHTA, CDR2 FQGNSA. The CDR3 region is CASSFNGGEPYYEQYF. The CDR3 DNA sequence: TGTGCCAGCAGCTTCAACGGGGGTGAACCTTATTACGAGCAGTACTTC.

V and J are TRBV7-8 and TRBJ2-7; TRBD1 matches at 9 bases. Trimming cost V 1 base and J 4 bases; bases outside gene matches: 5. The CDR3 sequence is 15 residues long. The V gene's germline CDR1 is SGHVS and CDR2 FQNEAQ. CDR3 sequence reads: CASSLVGTGFYEQYF. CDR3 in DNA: TGTGCCAGCAGCTTAGTCGGGACAGGGTTTTACGAGCAGTACTTC.

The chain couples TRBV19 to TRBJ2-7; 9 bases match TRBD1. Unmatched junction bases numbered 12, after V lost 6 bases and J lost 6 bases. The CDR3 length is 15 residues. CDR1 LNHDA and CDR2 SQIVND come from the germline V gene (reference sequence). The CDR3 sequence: CASRVTGTGKGEQYF. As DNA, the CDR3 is TGTGCCAGTAGAGTCACCGGGACAGGGAAAGGCGAGCAGTACTTC.

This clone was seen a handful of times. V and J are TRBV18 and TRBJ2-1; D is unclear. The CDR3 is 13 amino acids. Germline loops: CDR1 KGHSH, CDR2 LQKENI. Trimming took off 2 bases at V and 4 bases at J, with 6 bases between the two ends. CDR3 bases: TGTGCCAGCTCACCAGTAGAGTACAATGAGCAGTTCTTC. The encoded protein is CASSPVEYNEQFF.

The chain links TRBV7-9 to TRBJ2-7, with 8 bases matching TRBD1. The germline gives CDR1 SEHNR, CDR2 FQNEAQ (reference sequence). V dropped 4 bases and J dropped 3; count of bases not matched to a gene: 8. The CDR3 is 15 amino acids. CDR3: CASSSPGQDGYEQYF. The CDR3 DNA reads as TGTGCCAGCAGCTCACCGGGACAGGATGGCTACGAGCAGTACTTC.

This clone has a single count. CDR3 nucleotide sequence: TGTGCCAGCAGCCCTGAGGTGGCGAGGGGAGATACGCAGTATTTT. It encodes CASSPEVARGDTQYF. The genes are TRBV5-4 and TRBJ2-3, with D possibly being TRBD1 or TRBD2 (5 bases each). CDR3 length equals 15 residues. In germline, CDR1 is SGHNT, CDR2 YYREEE (reference sequence). V shed 4 bases and J shed 5 bases, with 17 bases lying between them. Full variable domain (outside the CDR3, taken from reference TRBV5-4 and TRBJ2-3): ETGVTQSPTHLIKTRGQQVTLRCSSQSGHNTVSWYQQALGQGPQFIFQYYREEENGRGNFPPRFSGLQFPNYSSELNVNALELDDSALYLCASSPEVARGDTQYFGPGTRLTVL.

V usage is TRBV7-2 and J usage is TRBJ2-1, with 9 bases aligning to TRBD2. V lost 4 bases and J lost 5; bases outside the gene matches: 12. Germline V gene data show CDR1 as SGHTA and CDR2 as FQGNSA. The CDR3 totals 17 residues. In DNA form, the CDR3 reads TGTGCCAGCAGCTCCCTCTCGCGGGGGGGCCTAGACAATGAGCAGTTCTTC. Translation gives CASSSLSRGGLDNEQFF.

Here the CDR3 reads CASSWARDGPYEQYF. DNA of the CDR3: TGTGCCAGCAGCTGGGCCCGCGACGGGCCCTACGAGCAGTACTTC. The genes are TRBV5-5 and TRBJ2-7; D remains ambiguous. Germline CDR1 reads SGHKS; CDR2 reads YYEKEE (reference sequence). This CDR3 comprises 15 residues. V was trimmed by 3 bases and J by 2 bases, leaving 15 bases between them.

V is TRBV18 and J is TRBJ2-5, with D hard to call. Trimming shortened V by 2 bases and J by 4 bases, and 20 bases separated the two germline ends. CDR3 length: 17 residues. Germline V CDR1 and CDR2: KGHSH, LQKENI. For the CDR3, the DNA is TGTGCCAGCTCACCAAAAATCCCGCACCTTGGGTCAGAGACCCAGTACTTC. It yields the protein CASSPKIPHLGSETQYF.